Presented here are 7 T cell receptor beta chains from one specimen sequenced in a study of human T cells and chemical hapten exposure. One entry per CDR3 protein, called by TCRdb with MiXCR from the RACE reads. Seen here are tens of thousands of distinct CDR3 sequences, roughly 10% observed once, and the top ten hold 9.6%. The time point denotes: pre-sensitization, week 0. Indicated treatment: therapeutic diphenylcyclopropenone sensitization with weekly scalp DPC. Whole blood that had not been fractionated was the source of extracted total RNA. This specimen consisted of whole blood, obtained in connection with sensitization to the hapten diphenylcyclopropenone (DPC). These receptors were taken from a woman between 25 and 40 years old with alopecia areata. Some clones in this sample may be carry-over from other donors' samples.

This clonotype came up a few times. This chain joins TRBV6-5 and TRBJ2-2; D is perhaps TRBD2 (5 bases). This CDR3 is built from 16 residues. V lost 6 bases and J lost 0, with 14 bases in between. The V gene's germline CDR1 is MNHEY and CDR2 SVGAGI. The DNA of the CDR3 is TGTGCCAGCAGCGCGGACTTCTCGACGAACACCGGGGAGCTGTTTTTT. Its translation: CASSADFSTNTGELFF.

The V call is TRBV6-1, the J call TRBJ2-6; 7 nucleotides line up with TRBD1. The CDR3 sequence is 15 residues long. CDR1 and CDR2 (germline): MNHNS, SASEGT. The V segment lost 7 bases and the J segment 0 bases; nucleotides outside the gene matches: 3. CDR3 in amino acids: CASNRQGSGANVLTF. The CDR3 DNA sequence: TGTGCCAGCAACCGACAGGGCTCTGGGGCCAACGTCCTGACTTTC.

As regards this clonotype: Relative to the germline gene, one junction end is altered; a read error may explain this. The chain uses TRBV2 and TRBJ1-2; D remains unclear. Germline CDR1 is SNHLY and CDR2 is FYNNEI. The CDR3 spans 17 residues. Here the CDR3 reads CASSQNPSGRLNYGDTF. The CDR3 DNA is TGTGCCAGCAGTCAGAACCCAAGTGGGAGGCTTAACTATGGCGACACCTTC.

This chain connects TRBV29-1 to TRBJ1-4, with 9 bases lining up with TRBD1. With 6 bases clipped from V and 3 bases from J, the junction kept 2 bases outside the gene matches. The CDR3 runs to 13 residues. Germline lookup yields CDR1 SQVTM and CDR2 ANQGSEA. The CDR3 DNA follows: TGCAGCGTCTGGACAGGGGCTAATGAAAAACTGTTTTTT. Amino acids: CSVWTGANEKLFF.

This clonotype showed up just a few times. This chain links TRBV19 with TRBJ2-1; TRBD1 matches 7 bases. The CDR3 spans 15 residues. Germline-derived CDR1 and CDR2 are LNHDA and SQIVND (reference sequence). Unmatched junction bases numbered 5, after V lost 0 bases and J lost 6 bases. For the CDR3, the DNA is TGTGCCAGTAGTATAGACTCGGGACAGATCAATGAGCAGTTCTTC. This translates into CASSIDSGQINEQFF.

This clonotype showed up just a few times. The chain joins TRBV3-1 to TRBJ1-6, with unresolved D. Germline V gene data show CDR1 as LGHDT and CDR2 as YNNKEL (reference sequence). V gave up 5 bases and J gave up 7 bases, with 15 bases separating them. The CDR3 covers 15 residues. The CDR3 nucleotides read TGTGCCAGCAGCAGTGTCCCGGCCCCAAATTCACCCCTCCACTTT. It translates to CASSSVPAPNSPLHF.

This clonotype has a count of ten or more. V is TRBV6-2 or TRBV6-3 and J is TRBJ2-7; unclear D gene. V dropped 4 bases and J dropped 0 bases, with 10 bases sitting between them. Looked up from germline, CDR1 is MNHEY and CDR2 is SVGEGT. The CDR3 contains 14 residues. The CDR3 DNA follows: TGTGCCAGCAGTTCCACGCTTCTCTCCTACGAGCAGTACTTC. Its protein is CASSSTLLSYEQYF.